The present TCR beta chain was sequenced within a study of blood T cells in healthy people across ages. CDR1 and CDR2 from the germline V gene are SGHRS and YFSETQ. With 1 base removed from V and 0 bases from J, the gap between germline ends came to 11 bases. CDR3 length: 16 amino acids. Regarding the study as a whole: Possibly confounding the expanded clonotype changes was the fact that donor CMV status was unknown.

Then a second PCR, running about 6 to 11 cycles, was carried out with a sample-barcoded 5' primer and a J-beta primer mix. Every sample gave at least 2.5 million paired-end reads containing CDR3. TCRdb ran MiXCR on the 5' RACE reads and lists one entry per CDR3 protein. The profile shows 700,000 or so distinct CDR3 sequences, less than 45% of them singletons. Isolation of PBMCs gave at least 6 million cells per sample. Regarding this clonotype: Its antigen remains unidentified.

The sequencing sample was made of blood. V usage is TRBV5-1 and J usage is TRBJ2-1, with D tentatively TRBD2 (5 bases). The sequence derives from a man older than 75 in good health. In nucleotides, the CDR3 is TGCGCCAGCAGCTTGTTTGCGGGCGCCTCCTACAATGAGCAGTTCTTC. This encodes CASSLFAGASYNEQFF.